This T cell receptor (beta chain) derives from a study of CD8 T cells in ankylosing spondylitis. Study-level results: Blood of patients with ankylosing spondylitis appeared to be characterized by a TCR beta motif of several highly homologous variants.

In regard to this clonotype: The antigen is undetermined.

A quantitative 5'-RACE method, one with molecular barcodes, was used to make TCR beta libraries. Each CDR3 protein gets one entry after TCRdb re-called the 5' RACE reads with MiXCR. The sample includes some 220,000 distinct CDR3 sequences, 5.5% to 7.5% of them seen just once. This CDR3 has 16 amino acids. The V gene's germline CDR1 is SGDLS and CDR2 YYNGEE. Deletions cut 3 bases from V and 4 bases from J, with 20 bases between. Source material: blood, either unsorted or a sorted T cell fraction (not recorded which). The sequence came from a male donor with ankylosing spondylitis. The V call is TRBV9, the J call TRBJ2-7; possibly TRBD1 for D (6 bases). CDR3 nucleotide sequence: TGTGCCAGCAGCGGCCCTCATCAGGGGAGTCCGTACGAGCAGTACTTC. Translation gives CASSGPHQGSPYEQYF.